Below, 20 T cell receptor beta chains from the same sample are listed, as sequenced in a study of cytomegalovirus exposure and HLA in healthy donors. TCRdb's table, derived via immunoSEQ multiplex PCR, lists solely in-frame clones and lacks some. The table lists 60,000 to 85,000 clones, roughly 95% of them singletons. Sequenced: PBMCs. These receptors came from a young woman in good health and CMV-seropositive.

In this sample, this clone turned up once. One junction end does not reproduce the germline sequence, and a read error may be involved. The rearrangement joins TRBV5-1 to TRBJ2-3; 9 positions agree with TRBD2. The CDR3 extends over 16 amino acids. The germline CDR1 and CDR2 sequences are SGHRS and YFSETQ. The DNA of the CDR3 is TGCACCAGCAGCTTGGCCATAGCGGGAGCTACAGATACGCAGTATTTT. This gives the protein CTSSLAIAGATDTQYF.

CDR3 sequence reads: CASSLRQGHGYTF. Written as DNA, the CDR3 is TGTGCCAGCAGTTTGCGGCAGGGTCACGGCTACACCTTC. The chain combines TRBV27 with TRBJ1-2, with D perhaps TRBD1 (5 bases). The CDR3 is 13 amino acids. Per germline, CDR1 MNHEY and CDR2 SMNVEV (reference sequence). V was cut by 3 bases and J by 8 bases, with 13 bases left in between.

This chain uses TRBV5-8 with TRBJ2-5, with 12 bases aligning to TRBD1. Per the germline V gene, CDR1 is SGHTS and CDR2 is YDEGEE. After removal of 0 bases from V and 5 bases from J, the junction contained 8 bases not matched to a gene. The CDR3 has 17 residues. For the CDR3, the DNA is TGTGCCAGCAGCTTGGGGCCCGGGACAGGGGGCGGGGAGACCCAGTACTTC. It translates to CASSLGPGTGGGETQYF.

Comment on this clone: Other nucleotide sequences from this sample produce the same CDR3. The V call is TRBV4-1, the J call TRBJ2-7, with D perhaps TRBD2 (5 bases). With 1 base removed from V and 1 base from J, the gap between germline ends came to 5 bases. The length of the CDR3 is 13 residues. Per the germline V gene, CDR1 is MGHRA and CDR2 is YSYEKL. Here the CDR3 DNA reads TGCGCCAGCAGCCAAGGGACTTCCTACGAGCAGTACTTC. Translated, it gives CASSQGTSYEQYF.

The chain has TRBV25-1 and TRBJ1-2; 7 bases agree with TRBD1. The junction had 12 bases not matched to a gene; V was cut back by 7 bases and J by 4 bases. CDR3 length: 15 amino acids. CDR1 and CDR2 (germline): MGHDK, SYGVNS. In DNA, the CDR3 is TGTGCCAGCATTACCGGGACAGATGCCTTCTATGGCTACACCTTC. As protein: CASITGTDAFYGYTF.

The gene calls are TRBV4-1 and TRBJ1-5; 9 bases align to TRBD1. After removal of 3 bases from V and 7 bases from J, the junction contained 13 bases not matched to a gene. This CDR3 has 17 residues. CDR1 MGHRA and CDR2 YSYEKL come from the germline V gene. DNA for the CDR3: TGCGCCAGCAGCCACTCCGTCGGGACAGGGCCTGTGCAGCCCCAGCATTTT. This codes for CASSHSVGTGPVQPQHF.

The chain combines TRBV7-3 with TRBJ2-4, with 10 bases identical to TRBD2. CDR3 length: 13 residues. Germline values: CDR1 SGHTA, CDR2 FQGTGA. V lost 7 bases and J lost 7; bases outside the gene matches: 4. In DNA form, the CDR3 reads TGTGCCAGCAAGGGACTAGCGACTAACATTCAGTACTTC. Translating it yields CASKGLATNIQYF.

The rearrangement links TRBV19 to TRBJ2-7; D unresolved. Germline V gene lookup returns CDR1 LNHDA and CDR2 SQIVND (reference sequence). The V end lost 7 bases, the J end lost 3 bases, and 19 bases lay between the germline ends. The CDR3 is made up of 15 amino acids. The DNA for the CDR3 is TGTGCCAGTAAACCTTCATGGGCCAGACACTACGAGCAGTACTTC. Residues: CASKPSWARHYEQYF.

The chain uses TRBV5-4 and TRBJ1-1; a weak D match, TRBD1 (5 bases). The CDR3 has 14 residues. The V gene lost 5 bases and the J gene lost 8 bases, with 19 bases spanning the gap. Germline CDR1 reads SGHNT; CDR2 reads YYREEE (reference sequence). This CDR3 reads CASSPGDRPLEAFF. CDR3 bases: TGTGCCAGCAGTCCCGGCGACAGACCTTTAGAAGCTTTCTTT. Drawing the rest from reference TRBV5-4 and TRBJ1-1, the complete variable domain is ETGVTQSPTHLIKTRGQQVTLRCSSQSGHNTVSWYQQALGQGPQFIFQYYREEENGRGNFPPRFSGLQFPNYSSELNVNALELDDSALYLCASSPGDRPLEAFFGQGTRLTVV.

In its sample, this clone was seen once. The chain employs TRBV7-9 and TRBJ2-2, with D perhaps matching TRBD1 (6 bases). V lost 6 bases and J lost 4, with 6 bases in between. Germline V gene data show CDR1 as SEHNR and CDR2 as FQNEAQ (reference sequence). CDR3 length: 12 residues. The CDR3 region is CASRGATGELFF. The CDR3 nucleotides are TGTGCCAGCAGGGGGGCCACCGGGGAGCTGTTTTTT.

J is TRBJ2-5 and V is TRBV6-1; TRBD1 is a possible D gene (6 bases). In germline, CDR1 is MNHNS, CDR2 SASEGT. V lost 0 bases and J lost 4, with 12 bases in between. The CDR3 consists of 15 residues. CDR3 protein: CASSEALQGRETQYF. CDR3 in DNA: TGTGCCAGCAGTGAAGCATTACAGGGACGAGAGACCCAGTACTTC.

The genes are TRBV6-1 and TRBJ1-5; 10 positions match TRBD1. The CDR3 consists of 14 residues. Germline values: CDR1 MNHNS, CDR2 SASEGT. V gave up 8 bases and J gave up 3 bases; unmatched junction bases: 4. CDR3 sequence: CASGTGEINQPQHF. The CDR3, as DNA: TGTGCCAGCGGGACAGGGGAAATCAATCAGCCCCAGCATTTT.

V and J are TRBV5-6 and TRBJ2-7; TRBD2 is a possible D gene (5 bases). Deletions cut 2 bases from V and 3 bases from J, with 18 bases between. The CDR3 has 16 residues. CDR1 and CDR2 (germline): SGHDT, YYEEEE. CDR3 in amino acids: CASSFSATGKVYEQYF. Written as DNA, the CDR3 is TGTGCCAGCAGCTTTTCCGCGACGGGGAAGGTCTACGAGCAGTACTTC.

The V gene is TRBV28, the J gene TRBJ1-4; D unclear. V was pared by 1 base and J by 4 bases, with 4 bases between. This CDR3 has 13 amino acids. Germline V gene lookup returns CDR1 MDHEN and CDR2 SYDVKM. The CDR3 loop is CASSLLNNEKLFF. CDR3 in DNA: TGTGCCAGCAGTTTATTAAATAATGAAAAACTGTTTTTT.

This clone was recorded once. The J gene is TRBJ2-1, the V gene TRBV27; perhaps TRBD2 as D (6 bases). V lost 3 bases to trimming and J lost 3 bases, with 12 bases between them. The germline V gene has CDR1 MNHEY and CDR2 SMNVEV (reference sequence). This CDR3 is 15 amino acids long. CDR3 DNA sequence: TGTGCCAGCAGTTTCTCGGGACTGATCTACAATGAGCAGTTCTTC. Protein: CASSFSGLIYNEQFF.

The J gene is TRBJ2-7, the V gene TRBV27; D gene unclear. The CDR3 runs 13 residues. Germline loops: CDR1 MNHEY, CDR2 SMNVEV (reference sequence). V lost 6 bases, J lost 7 bases, and 16 bases lay in between. The CDR3 sequence: CASSSSPRVEQYF. CDR3 coding DNA: TGTGCCAGCAGCTCATCCCCCCGGGTTGAGCAGTACTTC.

This sequence joins TRBV6-5 and TRBJ1-4; 10 bases fit TRBD1. The germline gives CDR1 MNHEY, CDR2 SVGAGI. V lost 4 bases and J lost 5; bases outside the gene matches: 7. The CDR3 consists of 16 residues. CDR3 sequence: CASSSISGQGNEKLFF. The CDR3 DNA reads TGTGCCAGCAGTTCAATTTCGGGACAGGGGAATGAAAAACTGTTTTTT.

A single count supports this clone. This chain links TRBV6-1 with TRBJ2-1; 10 bases are a match to TRBD1. V lost 4 bases, J lost 5 bases, and 5 bases stayed unmatched. The CDR3 spans 15 residues. CDR1 and CDR2 from the germline V gene are MNHNS and SASEGT. As DNA, the CDR3 is TGTGCCAGCAGTGCCCGGGACAGGGGCAACAATGAGCAGTTCTTC. It specifies CASSARDRGNNEQFF.

This clone was counted between two and nine times. The chain carries TRBV19 and TRBJ1-1, with D possibly being TRBD1 (6 bases). The CDR3 is 14 residues long. V shed 5 bases and J shed 1 base, with 11 bases lying between them. Germline CDR1 is LNHDA and CDR2 is SQIVND (reference sequence). The CDR3 loop is CASSPTGQNTEAFF. CDR3 bases: TGTGCCAGTAGTCCGACGGGACAGAACACTGAAGCTTTCTTT.

Here the CDR3 reads CASSQVVSATDTQYF. CDR3 nucleotide sequence: TGTGCCAGCAGCCAAGTAGTTAGCGCGACAGATACGCAGTATTTT. J is TRBJ2-3 and V is TRBV4-2, with D possibly TRBD2 on 5 matching bases. Germline loops: CDR1 LGHNA, CDR2 YNFKEQ. The CDR3 length is 15 residues. Trimming removed 1 base at V and 3 bases at J, with 11 bases between.